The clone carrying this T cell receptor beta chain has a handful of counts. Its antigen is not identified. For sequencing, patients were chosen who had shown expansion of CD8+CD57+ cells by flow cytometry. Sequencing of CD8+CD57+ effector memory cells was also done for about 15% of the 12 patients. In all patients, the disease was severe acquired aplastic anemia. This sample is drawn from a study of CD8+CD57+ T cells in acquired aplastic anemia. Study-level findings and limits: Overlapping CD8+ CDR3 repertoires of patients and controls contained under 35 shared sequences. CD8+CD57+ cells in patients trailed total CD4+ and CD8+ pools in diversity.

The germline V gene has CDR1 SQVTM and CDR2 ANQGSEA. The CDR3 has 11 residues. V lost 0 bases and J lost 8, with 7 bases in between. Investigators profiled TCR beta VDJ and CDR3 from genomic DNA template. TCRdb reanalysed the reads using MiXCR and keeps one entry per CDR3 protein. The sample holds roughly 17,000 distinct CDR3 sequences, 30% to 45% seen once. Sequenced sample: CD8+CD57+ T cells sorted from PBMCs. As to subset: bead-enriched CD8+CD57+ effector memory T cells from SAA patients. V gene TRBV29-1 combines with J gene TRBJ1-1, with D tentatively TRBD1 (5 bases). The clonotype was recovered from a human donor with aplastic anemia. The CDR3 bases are TGCAGCGTTGAAGACAACAGGGAAGCTTTCTTT. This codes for CSVEDNREAFF.